The 19 T cell receptor beta chains below come from one sample, sequenced in a study of shared clonotypes between healthy human individuals. Assay used: immunoSEQ multiplex PCR; TCRdb lists only in-frame clones, some missing. The table includes some 240,000 clones, about 65% detected once. Sequenced sample: memory CD4+ T cells sorted from blood. The subset denotes: CD45RA-negative fraction. These receptors came from a man younger than 45 in good health.

The chain recombines TRBV5-1 with TRBJ1-1; 12 bases are a match to TRBD1. CDR3 length: 16 amino acids. Per germline, CDR1 SGHRS and CDR2 YFSETQ. The ends lost 4 bases at V and 5 bases at J; junction bases unmatched: 9. DNA of the CDR3: TGCGCCAGCAGCATGACCGGGACAGGGGGCGGAACTGAAGCTTTCTTT. This sequence encodes CASSMTGTGGGTEAFF.

V usage is TRBV25-1 and J usage is TRBJ2-3, with TRBD1 as a possible D gene (6 bases). V gave up 4 bases and J gave up 5 bases, with 10 bases separating them. The CDR3 extends over 13 amino acids. Per the germline V gene, CDR1 is MGHDK and CDR2 is SYGVNS. CDR3 DNA sequence: TGTGCCAGCAGTGCACAAGGGGGAGATACGCAGTATTTT. This sequence encodes CASSAQGGDTQYF.

The chain has TRBV10-2 and TRBJ1-5; D uncertain. V was shortened by 1 base and J by 6 bases, with 7 bases between the two germline ends. This CDR3 has 13 amino acids. Germline loops: CDR1 WSHSY, CDR2 SAAADI. This chain's CDR3 is CASSEFVGQPQHF. The CDR3 bases are TGCGCCAGCAGTGAGTTTGTTGGTCAGCCCCAGCATTTT.

This chain uses TRBV10-3 with TRBJ1-2, with a possible D match to TRBD1 (5 bases). V was pared by 6 bases and J by 8 bases, with 16 bases between. In germline, CDR1 is ENHRY, CDR2 SYGVKD. The length of the CDR3 is 13 residues. The CDR3 sequence is CAIRPGGGEGYTF. The CDR3 bases are TGTGCCATCAGGCCCGGGGGAGGGGAAGGCTACACCTTC.

The chain carries TRBV14 and TRBJ1-2, with no clear D. In germline, CDR1 is SGHDN, CDR2 FVKESK. The CDR3 consists of 14 residues. V lost 0 bases and J lost 5, with 10 bases in between. The CDR3 loop reads CASSQDQNRYGYTF. The DNA of the CDR3 is TGTGCCAGCAGCCAAGATCAGAACAGATATGGCTACACCTTC.

This chain links TRBV5-5 with TRBJ2-2, with D uncertain. With 1 base removed from V and 2 bases from J, the gap between germline ends came to 9 bases. From germline, CDR1 is SGHKS and CDR2 YYEKEE (reference sequence). The CDR3 covers 15 residues. CDR3 DNA sequence: TGTGCCAGCAGCTTGCTCGGTTATAACACCGGGGAGCTGTTTTTT. It codes for CASSLLGYNTGELFF. The variable domain in full, completed from reference TRBV5-5 and TRBJ2-2, reads DAGVTQSPTHLIKTRGQQVTLRCSPISGHKSVSWYQQVLGQGPQFIFQYYEKEERGRGNFPDRFSARQFPNYSSELNVNALLLGDSALYLCASSLLGYNTGELFFGEGSRLTVL.

The rearrangement links TRBV11-2 to TRBJ1-2; 7 nucleotides match TRBD1. CDR3 size: 14 residues. Germline V lookup: CDR1 SGHAT, CDR2 FQNNGV. V was clipped by 2 bases and J by 6 bases; unmatched bases: 6. The CDR3 loop is CASSLTGQPDGYTF. CDR3 DNA: TGTGCCAGCAGCTTAACGGGACAGCCTGATGGCTACACCTTC.

The chain joins TRBV28 to TRBJ1-1; D is uncertain. The CDR3 consists of 12 residues. V was shortened by 7 bases and J by 9 bases, with 15 bases between the two germline ends. The V gene's germline CDR1 is MDHEN and CDR2 SYDVKM. In DNA, the CDR3 is TGTGCCAGCACGGTTGGATCGGGTAAAGCTTTCTTT. Encoded protein: CASTVGSGKAFF.

The chain joins TRBV7-9 to TRBJ2-7, with 8 bases that match TRBD1. This CDR3 region has 13 residues. Germline V gene sequence: CDR1 SEHNR, CDR2 FQNEAQ (reference sequence). After removal of 5 bases from V and 2 bases from J, the junction contained 2 bases not matched to a gene. CDR3 residues: CASSPRGPYEQYF. CDR3 bases: TGTGCCAGCAGCCCCAGGGGGCCCTACGAGCAGTACTTC.

The chain recombines TRBV27 with TRBJ1-1, with 10 bases that match TRBD1. V was clipped by 6 bases and J by 8 bases; unmatched bases: 9. The germline V gene encodes CDR1 MNHEY and CDR2 SMNVEV (reference sequence). The CDR3 contains 14 residues. Written as DNA, the CDR3 is TGTGCCAGCAGACCGGACAGGGGGGACCCGGAAGCTTTCTTT. Protein: CASRPDRGDPEAFF.

The CDR3 sequence: CASSEVQGGNTIYF. The CDR3 region has the DNA TGTGCCAGCAGTGAAGTTCAGGGAGGAAACACCATATATTTT. This chain links TRBV2 with TRBJ1-3, with D possibly being TRBD1 (5 bases). Germline V CDR1 and CDR2: SNHLY, FYNNEI. This CDR3 region has 14 residues. The V end was cut by 1 base, the J end by 4 bases, with 8 bases between. The complete variable domain, with remaining parts taken from reference TRBV2 and TRBJ1-3, reads EPEVTQTPSHQVTQMGQEVILRCVPISNHLYFYWYRQILGQKVEFLVSFYNNEISEKSEIFDDQFSVERPDGSNFTLKIRSTKLEDSAMYFCASSEVQGGNTIYFGEGSWLTVV.

V usage is TRBV5-3 and J usage is TRBJ2-2, with D possibly called TRBD1 or TRBD2 (5 bases each). TRBV5-3 falls under the ORF class, with uncertain function. The ends were cut back, 3 bases at V and 1 base at J, with 19 bases in the middle. This CDR3 is built from 18 residues. This CDR3 reads CARSSPPTGTENTGELFF. CDR3 nucleotides: TGTGCCAGAAGCTCTCCCCCGACCGGGACGGAGAACACCGGGGAGCTGTTTTTT.

This clone was seen at least ten times. The sample carries other DNA sequences with the same CDR3. This chain links TRBV7-3 with TRBJ2-2; 7 bases are a match to TRBD2. Unmatched junction bases numbered 5, after V lost 5 bases and J lost 2 bases. This CDR3 contains 15 residues. The V gene's germline CDR1 is SGHTA and CDR2 FQGTGA. The CDR3: CASSPPGGNTGELFF. The CDR3 coding sequence is TGTGCCAGCAGCCCCCCGGGAGGTAACACCGGGGAGCTGTTTTTT.

About this clone itself: The sample carries other DNA sequences with the same CDR3. The chain joins TRBV14 to TRBJ2-7; D assignment may be TRBD1 or TRBD2 (5 bases each). The V end was cut by 5 bases, the J end by 4 bases, with 15 bases between. Per the germline V gene, CDR1 is SGHDN and CDR2 is FVKESK. The CDR3 extends over 14 amino acids. The CDR3 nucleotides are TGTGCCAGCAGCTTTGGGGGATCCTCGTACGAGCAGTACTTC. This encodes CASSFGGSSYEQYF.

The V gene is TRBV4-1, the J gene TRBJ2-1; D is perhaps TRBD1 (5 bases). V was cut by 1 base and J by 3 bases, with 16 bases left in between. Germline V CDR1 and CDR2: MGHRA, YSYEKL. This CDR3 spans 17 amino acids. DNA for the CDR3: TGCGCCAGCAGCCAAGTCGACATGGGGCTAGACTACAATGAGCAGTTCTTC. It specifies CASSQVDMGLDYNEQFF.

The rearrangement joins TRBV10-2 to TRBJ2-5; 8 nucleotides line up with TRBD1. The CDR3 contains 15 residues. Losses at the gene ends were 4 bases for V and 2 bases for J; bases not matched to a gene: 6. The germline V gene has CDR1 WSHSY and CDR2 SAAADI. As DNA, the CDR3 is TGCGCCAGCAGTGGGACAGGGATTCCGCAAGAGACCCAGTACTTC. It translates to CASSGTGIPQETQYF.

This clone was seen a few times. The chain uses TRBV18 and TRBJ2-7; the D gene is possibly TRBD2 (6 bases). Between the trimmed V and J ends, which lost 0 bases and 2 bases, there was a span of 14 bases. Germline V CDR1 and CDR2: KGHSH, LQKENI. The CDR3 sequence is 16 residues long. CDR3 nucleotide sequence: TGTGCCAGCTCACCACCGGGCGCGGGACGGACCTACGAGCAGTACTTC. It is translated as CASSPPGAGRTYEQYF.

Concerning this clone itself: The junction shows a germline mismatch at one end, possibly a read error. The J gene is TRBJ2-3, the V gene TRBV7-2, with TRBD1 matching over 7 bases. There are 12 residues in the CDR3. Germline CDR1 and CDR2: SGHTA and FQGNSA. The CDR3 protein is CASSLGTGTQYF. The CDR3 DNA reads TGTGCCAGCAGCTTAGGGACAGGTACGCAGTATTTT.

J is TRBJ1-4 and V is TRBV10-1, with a weak D call TRBD1 (6 bases). Trimming stripped 6 bases from V and 8 bases from J, with 19 bases between. Looked up from germline, CDR1 is WNHNN and CDR2 is SYGVQD (reference sequence). This CDR3 is 15 amino acids long. The CDR3 loop reads CASSEHTGRLEKLFF. In nucleotides, the CDR3 is TGCGCCAGCAGCGAGCATACAGGGAGGTTGGAAAAACTGTTTTTT.